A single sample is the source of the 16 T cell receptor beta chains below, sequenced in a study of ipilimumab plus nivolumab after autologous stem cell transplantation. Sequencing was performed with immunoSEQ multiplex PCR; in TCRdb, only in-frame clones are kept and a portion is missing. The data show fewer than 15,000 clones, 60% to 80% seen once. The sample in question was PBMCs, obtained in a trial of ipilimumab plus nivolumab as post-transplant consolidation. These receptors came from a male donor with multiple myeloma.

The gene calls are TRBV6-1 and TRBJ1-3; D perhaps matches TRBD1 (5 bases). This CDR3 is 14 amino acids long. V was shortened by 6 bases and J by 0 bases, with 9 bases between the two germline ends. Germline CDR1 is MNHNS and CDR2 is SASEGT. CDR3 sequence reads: CASRTDYSGNTIYF. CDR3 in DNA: TGTGCCAGCAGGACAGACTACTCTGGAAACACCATATATTTT.

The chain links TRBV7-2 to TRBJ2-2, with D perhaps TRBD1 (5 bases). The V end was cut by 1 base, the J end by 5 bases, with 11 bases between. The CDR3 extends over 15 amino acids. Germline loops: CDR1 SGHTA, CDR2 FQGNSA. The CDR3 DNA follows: TGTGCCAGCAGCTTAGATCCAGGGTTAACCGGGGAGCTGTTTTTT. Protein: CASSLDPGLTGELFF.

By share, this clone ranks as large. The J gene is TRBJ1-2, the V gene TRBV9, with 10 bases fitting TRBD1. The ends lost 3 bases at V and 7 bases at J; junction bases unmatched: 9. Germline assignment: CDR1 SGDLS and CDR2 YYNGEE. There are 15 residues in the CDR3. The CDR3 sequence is CASSAHRDRGVGYTF. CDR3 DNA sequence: TGTGCCAGCAGCGCCCATCGGGACAGGGGTGTTGGCTACACCTTC.

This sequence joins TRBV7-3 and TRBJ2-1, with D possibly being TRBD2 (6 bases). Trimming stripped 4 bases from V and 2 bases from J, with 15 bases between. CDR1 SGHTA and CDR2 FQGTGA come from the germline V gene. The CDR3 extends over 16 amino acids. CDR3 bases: TGTGCCAGCAGCTCCCCGGGACTTGTCGCCTACAATGAGCAGTTCTTC. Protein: CASSSPGLVAYNEQFF.

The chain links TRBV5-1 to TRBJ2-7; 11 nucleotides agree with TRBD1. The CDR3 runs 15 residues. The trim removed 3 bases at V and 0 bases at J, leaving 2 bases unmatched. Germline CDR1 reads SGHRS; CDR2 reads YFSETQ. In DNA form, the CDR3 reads TGCGCCAGCAGCTCCGGGACAGGGGGCTCCTACGAGCAGTACTTC. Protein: CASSSGTGGSYEQYF.

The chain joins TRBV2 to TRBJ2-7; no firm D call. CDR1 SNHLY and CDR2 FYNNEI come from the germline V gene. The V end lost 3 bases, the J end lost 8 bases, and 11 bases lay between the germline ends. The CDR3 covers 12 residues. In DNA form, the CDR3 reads TGTGCCAGCAGTGACGAGAGGTCACAGCAGTACTTC. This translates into CASSDERSQQYF.

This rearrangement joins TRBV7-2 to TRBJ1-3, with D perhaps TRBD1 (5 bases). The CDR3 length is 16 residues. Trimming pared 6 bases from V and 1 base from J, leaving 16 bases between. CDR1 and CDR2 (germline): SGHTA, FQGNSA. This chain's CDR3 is CASRPPGTASGNTIYF. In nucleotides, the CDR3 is TGTGCCAGCAGGCCCCCGGGGACTGCGTCTGGAAACACCATATATTTT.

The CDR3 DNA reads TGTGCCTCGAATAAAGGGACTAGCGGGGGAGGGAAGCGGGAGACCCAGTACTTC. Protein product: CASNKGTSGGGKRETQYF. The chain has TRBV30 and TRBJ2-5; TRBD2 agrees at 14 bases. Germline assignment: CDR1 GTSNPN and CDR2 SVGIG (reference sequence). The V gene end was trimmed by 7 bases and the J gene end by 5 bases; junction bases not matched to a gene: 18. The CDR3 runs to 18 residues.

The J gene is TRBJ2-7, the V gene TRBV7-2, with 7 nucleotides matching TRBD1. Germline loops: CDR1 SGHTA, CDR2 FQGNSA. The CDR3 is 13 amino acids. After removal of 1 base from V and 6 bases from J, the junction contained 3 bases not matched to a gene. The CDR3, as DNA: TGTGCCAGCAGCTTAGGTTACAGGGGCGAGCAGTACTTC. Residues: CASSLGYRGEQYF.

CDR3 residues: CASNPDRVSGYTF. The CDR3 DNA reads as TGTGCCAGCAACCCTGACAGGGTCTCTGGCTACACCTTC. The chain is built from TRBV11-2 and TRBJ1-2; 7 bases agree with TRBD1. With 7 bases clipped from V and 7 bases from J, the junction kept 9 bases outside the gene matches. Germline V CDR1 and CDR2: SGHAT, FQNNGV. The CDR3 loop spans 13 amino acids.

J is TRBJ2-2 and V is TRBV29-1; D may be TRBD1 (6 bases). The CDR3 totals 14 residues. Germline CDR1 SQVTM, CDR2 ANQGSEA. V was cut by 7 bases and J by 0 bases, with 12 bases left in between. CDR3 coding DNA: TGCAGCGGCCGCAGGGGCACGAACACCGGGGAGCTGTTTTTT. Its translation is CSGRRGTNTGELFF.

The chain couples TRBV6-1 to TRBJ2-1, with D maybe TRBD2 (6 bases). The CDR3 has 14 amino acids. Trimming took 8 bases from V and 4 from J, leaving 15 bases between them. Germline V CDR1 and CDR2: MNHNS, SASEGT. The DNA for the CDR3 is TGTGCCAGCGGCCGGGACTCGACATACAATGAGCAGTTCTTC. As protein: CASGRDSTYNEQFF.

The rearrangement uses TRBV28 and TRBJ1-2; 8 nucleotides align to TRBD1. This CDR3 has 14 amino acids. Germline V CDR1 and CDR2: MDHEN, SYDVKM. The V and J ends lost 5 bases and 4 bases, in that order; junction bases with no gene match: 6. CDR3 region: CASSLDREGYGYTF. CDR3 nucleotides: TGTGCCAGCAGTCTGGACAGGGAAGGCTATGGCTACACCTTC.

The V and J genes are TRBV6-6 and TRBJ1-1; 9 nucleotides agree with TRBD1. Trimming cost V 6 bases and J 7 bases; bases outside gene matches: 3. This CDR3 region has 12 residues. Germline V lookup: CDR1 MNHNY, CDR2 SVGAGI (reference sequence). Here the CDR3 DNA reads TGTGCCAGCAGCCCGGACAGGGGTGAAGCTTTCTTT. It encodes CASSPDRGEAFF.

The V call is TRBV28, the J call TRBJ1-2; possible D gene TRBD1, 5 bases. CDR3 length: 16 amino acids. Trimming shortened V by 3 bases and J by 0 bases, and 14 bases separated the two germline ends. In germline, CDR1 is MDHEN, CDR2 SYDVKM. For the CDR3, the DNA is TGTGCCAGCAGTTTGGGTGGGGGGAATTCTAACTATGGCTACACCTTC. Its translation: CASSLGGGNSNYGYTF.

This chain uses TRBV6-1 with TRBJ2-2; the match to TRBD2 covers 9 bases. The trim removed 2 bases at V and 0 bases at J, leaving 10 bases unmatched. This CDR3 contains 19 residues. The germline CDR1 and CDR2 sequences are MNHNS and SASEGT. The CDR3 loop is CASSEWVAGVIANTGELFF. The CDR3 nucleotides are TGTGCCAGCAGTGAATGGGTAGCGGGGGTCATTGCGAACACCGGGGAGCTGTTTTTT.